The clone carrying this T cell receptor (beta chain) showed up many times. Samples came from axillary lymph nodes draining the breast cancer. The data stem from a study of breast tumors, draining lymph nodes, adjacent tissues. This CDR3 has 13 amino acids. V was clipped by 3 bases and J by 8 bases, with 8 bases between them. CDR1 is MNHNS and CDR2 is SASEGT in the germline V gene. MiXCR, run by TCRdb on the multiplex PCR reads, gives a single entry per CDR3 protein. Of 200,000 or so distinct CDR3 sequences listed, 31% are singletons. This chain uses TRBV6-1 with TRBJ1-6; the D is unclear. This clonotype originated in a female donor with breast cancer. Some clones in this sample may be carry-over from other donors' samples. Sequenced: axillary lymph node tissue. The CDR3: CASSEIGDSPLHF. As DNA, the CDR3 is TGTGCCAGCAGTGAGATCGGCGATTCACCCCTCCACTTT.